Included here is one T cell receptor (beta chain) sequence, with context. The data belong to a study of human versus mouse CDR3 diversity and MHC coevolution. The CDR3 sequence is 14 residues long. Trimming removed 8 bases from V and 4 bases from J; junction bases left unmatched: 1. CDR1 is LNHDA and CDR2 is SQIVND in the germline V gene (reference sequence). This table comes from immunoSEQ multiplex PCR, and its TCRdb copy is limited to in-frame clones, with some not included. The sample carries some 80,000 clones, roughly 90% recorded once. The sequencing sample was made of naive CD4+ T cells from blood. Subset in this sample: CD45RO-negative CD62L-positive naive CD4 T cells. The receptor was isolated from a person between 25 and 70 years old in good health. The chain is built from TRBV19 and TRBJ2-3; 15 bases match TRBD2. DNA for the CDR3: TGTGCCAGTGGGACTAGCGGGGGGCCAGATACGCAGTATTTT. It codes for CASGTSGGPDTQYF.